Listed here is a single T cell receptor beta chain. These data belong to a study of blood T cell repertoires in COVID-19. About the research overall: T cells, B-cell-depleted T cells, or PBMCs provided the cDNA or gDNA that served as material.

In the study's own analysis: How many nucleated cells were present was estimated from reference gene primer amplification. Measured with immunoSEQ multiplex PCR; TCRdb has only the in-frame clones, and not every one. V and J calls plus clone size are reproduced from that table; the DNA served to infer D and trimming. The data contain 45,000 to 65,000 clones, about 86% of them singletons. The clonotype originates from a man older than 75 with active COVID-19. Sequencing used peripheral blood.

CDR3 residues: CASSPPMRGAEETQYF. CDR3 sequence (DNA): TGTGCCAGCTCACCACCGATGCGGGGGGCCGAGGAGACCCAGTACTTC. V is TRBV18 and J is TRBJ2-5; TRBD2 aligns across 8 bases. The CDR3 length is 16 residues. Germline CDR1 reads KGHSH; CDR2 reads LQKENI. After removal of 0 bases from V and 5 bases from J, the junction contained 8 bases not matched to a gene.